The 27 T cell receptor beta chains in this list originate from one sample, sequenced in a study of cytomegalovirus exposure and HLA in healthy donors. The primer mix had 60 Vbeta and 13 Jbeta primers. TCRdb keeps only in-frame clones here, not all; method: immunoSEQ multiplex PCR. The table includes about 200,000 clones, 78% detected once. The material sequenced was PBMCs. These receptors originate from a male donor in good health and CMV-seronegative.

The CDR3 spells CASSTGTDYEQYF. As DNA, the CDR3 is TGTGCCAGTAGTACTGGGACTGACTACGAACAGTACTTC. The genes are TRBV19 and TRBJ2-5, with D perhaps matching TRBD2 (6 bases). This CDR3 region has 13 residues. The germline CDR1 and CDR2 sequences are LNHDA and SQIVND (reference sequence). Trimming removed 4 bases at V and 11 bases at J, with 17 bases between.

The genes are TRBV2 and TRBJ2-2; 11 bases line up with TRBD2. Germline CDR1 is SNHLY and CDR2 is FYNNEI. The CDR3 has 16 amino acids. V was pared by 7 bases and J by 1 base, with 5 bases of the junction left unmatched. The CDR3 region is CASMGLAGGNTGELFF. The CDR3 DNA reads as TGTGCCAGCATGGGTCTAGCGGGAGGGAACACCGGGGAGCTGTTTTTT.

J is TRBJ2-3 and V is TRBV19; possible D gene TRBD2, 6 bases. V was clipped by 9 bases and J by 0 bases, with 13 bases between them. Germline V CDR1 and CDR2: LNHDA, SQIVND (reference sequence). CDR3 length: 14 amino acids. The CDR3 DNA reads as TGTGCCAGCAAAGCGGGCTTGAGCACAGATACGCAGTATTTT. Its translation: CASKAGLSTDTQYF.

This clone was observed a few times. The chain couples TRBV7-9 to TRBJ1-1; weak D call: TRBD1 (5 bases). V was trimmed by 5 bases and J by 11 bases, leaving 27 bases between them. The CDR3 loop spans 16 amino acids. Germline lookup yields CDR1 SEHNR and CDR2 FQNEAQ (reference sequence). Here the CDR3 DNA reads TGTGCCAGCAGCACCGTCGGGACTTTACTGGGTACCGGGGCTTTCTTT. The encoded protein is CASSTVGTLLGTGAFF. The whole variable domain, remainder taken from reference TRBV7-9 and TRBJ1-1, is DTGVSQNPRHKITKRGQNVTFRCDPISEHNRLYWYRQTLGQGPEFLTYFQNEAQLEKSRLLSDRFSAERPKGSFSTLEIQRTEQGDSAMYLCASSTVGTLLGTGAFFGQGTRLTVV.

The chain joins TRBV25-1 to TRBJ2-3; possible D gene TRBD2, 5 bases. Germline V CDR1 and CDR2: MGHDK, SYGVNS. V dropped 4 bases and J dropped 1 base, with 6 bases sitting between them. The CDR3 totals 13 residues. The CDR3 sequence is CASSGTGTDTQYF. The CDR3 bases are TGTGCCAGCAGTGGGACTGGCACAGATACGCAGTATTTT.

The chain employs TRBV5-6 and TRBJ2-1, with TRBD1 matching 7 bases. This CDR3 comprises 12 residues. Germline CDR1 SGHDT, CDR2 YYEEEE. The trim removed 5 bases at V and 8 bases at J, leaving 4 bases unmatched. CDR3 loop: CASRDDRDEQFF. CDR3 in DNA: TGTGCCAGCAGGGATGACAGGGATGAGCAGTTCTTC.

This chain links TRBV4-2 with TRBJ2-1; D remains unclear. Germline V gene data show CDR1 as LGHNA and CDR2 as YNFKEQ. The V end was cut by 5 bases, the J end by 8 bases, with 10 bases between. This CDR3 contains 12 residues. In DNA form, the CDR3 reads TGTGCCAGCAGCTTACCACGGGATGAGCAGTTCTTC. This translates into CASSLPRDEQFF.

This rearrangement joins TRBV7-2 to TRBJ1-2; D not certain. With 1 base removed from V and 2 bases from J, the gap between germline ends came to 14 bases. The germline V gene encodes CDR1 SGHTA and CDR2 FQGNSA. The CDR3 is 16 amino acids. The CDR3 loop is CASSLVGGTGNYGYTF. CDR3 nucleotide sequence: TGTGCCAGCAGCTTAGTTGGAGGCACCGGGAACTATGGCTACACCTTC.

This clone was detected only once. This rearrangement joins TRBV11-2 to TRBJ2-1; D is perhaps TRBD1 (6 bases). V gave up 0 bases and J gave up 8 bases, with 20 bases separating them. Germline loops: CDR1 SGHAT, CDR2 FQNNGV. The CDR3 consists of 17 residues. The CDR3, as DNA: TGTGCCAGCAGCTTAGATATGCTTGGGCCAGGGGACGATGAGCAGTTCTTC. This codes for CASSLDMLGPGDDEQFF.

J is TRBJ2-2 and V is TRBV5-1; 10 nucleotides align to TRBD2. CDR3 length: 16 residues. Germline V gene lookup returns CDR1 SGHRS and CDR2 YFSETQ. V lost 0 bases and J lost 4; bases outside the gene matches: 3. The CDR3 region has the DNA TGCGCCAGCAGCTTGGAGGTAGCGGGAGGCACCGGGGAGCTGTTTTTT. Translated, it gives CASSLEVAGGTGELFF.

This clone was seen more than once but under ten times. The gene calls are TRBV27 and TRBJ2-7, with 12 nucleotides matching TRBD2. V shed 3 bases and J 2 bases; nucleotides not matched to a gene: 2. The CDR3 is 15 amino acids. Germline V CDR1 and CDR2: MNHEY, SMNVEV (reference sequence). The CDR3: CASSFSSGRAYEQYF. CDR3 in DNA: TGTGCCAGCAGTTTCTCTAGCGGGAGGGCCTACGAGCAGTACTTC.

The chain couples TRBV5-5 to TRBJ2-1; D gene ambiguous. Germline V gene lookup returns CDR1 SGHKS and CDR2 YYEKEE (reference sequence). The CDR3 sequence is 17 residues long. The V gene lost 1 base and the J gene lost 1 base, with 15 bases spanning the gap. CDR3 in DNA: TGTGCCAGCAGCTTGACGGTAGGCGGCCTATCCTACAATGAGCAGTTCTTC. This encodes CASSLTVGGLSYNEQFF.

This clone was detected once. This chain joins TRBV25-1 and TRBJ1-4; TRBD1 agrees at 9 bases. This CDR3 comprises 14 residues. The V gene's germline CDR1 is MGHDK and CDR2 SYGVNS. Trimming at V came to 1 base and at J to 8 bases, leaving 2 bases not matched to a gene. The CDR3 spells CASSEWGQGEKLFF. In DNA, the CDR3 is TGTGCCAGCAGTGAATGGGGACAGGGCGAAAAACTGTTTTTT. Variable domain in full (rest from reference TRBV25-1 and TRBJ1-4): EADIYQTPRYLVIGTGKKITLECSQTMGHDKMYWYQQDPGMELHLIHYSYGVNSTEKGDLSSESTVSRIRTEHFPLTLESARPSHTSQYLCASSEWGQGEKLFFGSGTQLSVL.

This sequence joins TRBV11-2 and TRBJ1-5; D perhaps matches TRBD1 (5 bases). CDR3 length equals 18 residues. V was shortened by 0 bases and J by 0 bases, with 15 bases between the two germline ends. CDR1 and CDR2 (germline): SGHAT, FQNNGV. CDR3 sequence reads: CASSLDGREGNSNQPQHF. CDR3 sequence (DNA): TGTGCCAGCAGCTTAGATGGCAGGGAGGGGAATAGCAATCAGCCCCAGCATTTT.

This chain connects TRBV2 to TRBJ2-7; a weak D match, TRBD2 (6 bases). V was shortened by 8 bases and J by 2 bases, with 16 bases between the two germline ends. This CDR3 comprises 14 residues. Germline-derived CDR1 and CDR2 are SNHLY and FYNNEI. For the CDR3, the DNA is TGTGCCAGCTCACGCGGCCCGGGAGCCTACGAGCAGTACTTC. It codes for CASSRGPGAYEQYF.

The CDR3: CASSYWGQGDEQYF. The CDR3 DNA sequence: TGTGCCAGCAGTTACTGGGGGCAGGGCGACGAGCAGTACTTC. This chain joins TRBV6-5 and TRBJ2-7; possibly TRBD1 for D (6 bases). Trimming took 1 base from V and 5 from J, leaving 12 bases between them. The CDR3 extends over 14 amino acids. Germline CDR1 MNHEY, CDR2 SVGAGI.

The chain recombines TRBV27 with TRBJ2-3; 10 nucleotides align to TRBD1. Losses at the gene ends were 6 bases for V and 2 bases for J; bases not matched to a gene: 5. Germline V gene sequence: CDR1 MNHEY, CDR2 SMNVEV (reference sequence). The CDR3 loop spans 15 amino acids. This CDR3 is CASRGQGLSTDTQYF. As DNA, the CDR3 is TGTGCCAGCAGGGGACAGGGGCTATCCACAGATACGCAGTATTTT.

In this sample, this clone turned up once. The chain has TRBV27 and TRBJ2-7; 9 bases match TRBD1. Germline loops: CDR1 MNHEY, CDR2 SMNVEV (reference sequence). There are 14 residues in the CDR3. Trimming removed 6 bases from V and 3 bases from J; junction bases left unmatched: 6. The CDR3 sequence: CASSRGTGHYEQYF. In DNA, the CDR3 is TGTGCCAGCAGCCGAGGGACAGGGCACTACGAGCAGTACTTC.

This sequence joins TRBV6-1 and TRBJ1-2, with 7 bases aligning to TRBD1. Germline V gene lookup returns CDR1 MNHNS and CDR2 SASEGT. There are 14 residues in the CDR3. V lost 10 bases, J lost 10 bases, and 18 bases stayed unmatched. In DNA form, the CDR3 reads TGTGCCACCTTACCAGGACAGGCCACCTTACCCTACACCTTC. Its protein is CATLPGQATLPYTF.

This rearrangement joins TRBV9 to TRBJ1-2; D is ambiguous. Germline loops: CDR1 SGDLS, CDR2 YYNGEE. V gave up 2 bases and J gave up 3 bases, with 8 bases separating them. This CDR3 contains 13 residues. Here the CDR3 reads CASSVETDYGYTF. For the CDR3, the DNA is TGTGCCAGCAGCGTGGAAACAGACTATGGCTACACCTTC.

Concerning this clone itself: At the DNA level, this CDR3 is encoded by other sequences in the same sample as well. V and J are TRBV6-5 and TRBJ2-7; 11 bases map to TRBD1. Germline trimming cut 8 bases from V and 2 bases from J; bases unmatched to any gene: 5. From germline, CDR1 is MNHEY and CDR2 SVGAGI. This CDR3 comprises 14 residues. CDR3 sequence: CASGQGAGTYEQYF. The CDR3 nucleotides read TGTGCCAGCGGACAGGGGGCAGGGACCTACGAGCAGTACTTC.

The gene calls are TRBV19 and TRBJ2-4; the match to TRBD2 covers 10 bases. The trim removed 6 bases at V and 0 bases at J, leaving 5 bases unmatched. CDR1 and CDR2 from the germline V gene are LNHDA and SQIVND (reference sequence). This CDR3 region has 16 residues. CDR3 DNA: TGTGCCAGTAGCGGACTAGCGGATCGAGCCAAAAACATTCAGTACTTC. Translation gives CASSGLADRAKNIQYF.

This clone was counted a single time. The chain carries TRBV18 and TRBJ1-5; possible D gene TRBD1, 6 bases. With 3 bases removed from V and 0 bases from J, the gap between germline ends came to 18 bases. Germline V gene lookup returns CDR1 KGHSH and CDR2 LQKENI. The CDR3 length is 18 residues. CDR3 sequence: CASSPQFVDSYSNQPQHF. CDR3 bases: TGTGCCAGCTCACCGCAGTTTGTGGACAGTTATAGCAATCAGCCCCAGCATTTT.

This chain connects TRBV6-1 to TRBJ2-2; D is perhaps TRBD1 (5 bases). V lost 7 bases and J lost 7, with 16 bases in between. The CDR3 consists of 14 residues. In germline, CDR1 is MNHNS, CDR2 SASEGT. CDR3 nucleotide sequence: TGTGCCAGCAACCTCTCAGGGTATAGCGGGGAGCTGTTTTTT. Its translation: CASNLSGYSGELFF.

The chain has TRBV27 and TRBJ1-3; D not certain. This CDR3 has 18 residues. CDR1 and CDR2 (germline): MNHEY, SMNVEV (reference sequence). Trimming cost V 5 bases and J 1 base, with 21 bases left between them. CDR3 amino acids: CASSLTPGGIISGNTIYF. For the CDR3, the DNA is TGTGCCAGCAGTCTAACCCCCGGAGGGATAATATCTGGAAACACCATATATTTT.

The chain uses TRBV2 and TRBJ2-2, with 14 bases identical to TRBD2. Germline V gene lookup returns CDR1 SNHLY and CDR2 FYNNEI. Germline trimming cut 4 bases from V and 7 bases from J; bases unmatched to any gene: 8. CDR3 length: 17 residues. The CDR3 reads CASSAGTSGSNGGELFF. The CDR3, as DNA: TGTGCCAGCAGTGCCGGGACTAGCGGGAGTAATGGCGGGGAGCTGTTTTTT.

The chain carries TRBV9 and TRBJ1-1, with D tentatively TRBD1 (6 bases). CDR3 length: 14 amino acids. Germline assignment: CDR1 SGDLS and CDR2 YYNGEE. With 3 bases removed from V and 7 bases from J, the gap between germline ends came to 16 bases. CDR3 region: CASSARQDRIEAFF. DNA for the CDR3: TGTGCCAGCAGCGCCCGTCAGGACAGAATTGAAGCTTTCTTT.